This T cell receptor (beta chain) was captured by sequencing in a study of T-cell reconstitution after alpha-beta-depleted transplantation in children (dated by TCRdb to between 2015 and 2016). In terms of the full investigation: T-cell immune reconstitution after TCRalphabeta/CD19-depleted allogeneic hematopoietic cell transplantation in children was quantitatively tracked in the study by means of TCR repertoire profiling.

V is shortened by 4 bases, J by 7 bases, and the region joining them spans 11 bases. Spanning cysteine to phenylalanine, the CDR3 consists of 12 amino acids. Of all the DNA, just the CDR3 is kept, 36 bases in frame from base 1. Reading the germline V gene (reference sequence) gives CDR1 SEHNR and CDR2 FQNEAQ. Libraries were constructed by PCR. The data were produced on an Illumina HiSeq 2500. TCR libraries were prepared with molecular barcoding, using unique molecular identifiers to normalize TCRbeta repertoire quantification. The raw public data were reprocessed by TCRdb itself: fastp quality trimming at Q25, MiXCR clonotype calling, in-frame beta chains only. Rows merge per CDR3 protein into single entries with the most common DNA and genes. A total of nearly 550,000 distinct CDR3 sequences appear in this sample, 15% to 20% of them only once. The top ten constitute roughly 3.3% of the sample. Notes on this clonotype: Its antigen is unknown. Nothing much larger sits one base from this clone, and base qualities are not available.

Sample: PBMCs from the stem cell graft donor, taken from the stem cell graft. The rearranged segments are TRBV7-9 and TRBJ2-7, and TRBD1 may be the D gene, going by 5 matching bases. The sequence came from a human donor who donated a stem cell graft to a child with acute lymphoblastic leukemia. The sequence in DNA is TGTGCCAGCAGCTCGACAGTACGGGAGCAGTACTTC. Translation gives CASSSTVREQYF.